This T cell receptor beta chain is from a study of CD8 T cells in ankylosing spondylitis. This clonotype has ten or more counts. One entry per CDR3 protein results from TCRdb running MiXCR on the 5' RACE reads. The profile shows around 130,000 distinct CDR3 sequences, approximately 9.7% of them singletons. Sequencing input: blood, either unsorted or a sorted T cell fraction (not recorded which). The source of this sequence is a male donor with ankylosing spondylitis or in good health (not recorded which).

The CDR3 DNA sequence: TGTGCCAGCAGTCTGGAAGCGGGAGTTGAGCAGTTCTTC. This encodes CASSLEAGVEQFF. The J gene is TRBJ2-1, the V gene TRBV12-3 or TRBV12-4, with 8 bases matching TRBD2. This CDR3 is built from 13 residues. V lost 5 bases to trimming and J lost 9 bases; unmatched junction nucleotides: 6.